Below are 5 T cell receptor beta chains sequenced from a single sample in a study of blood T cell repertoires in COVID-19. Sequenced by immunoSEQ multiplex PCR; TCRdb stores in-frame clones only, minus some. The sample holds about 270,000 clones; around 86% are singletons and the top ten take 5.5% to 6.5%. Sequencing was carried out using peripheral blood. The receptors stem from a woman aged 80 or over with COVID-19, enrolled during active disease.

The chain combines TRBV7-2 with TRBJ1-2; TRBD1 might be the D (5 bases). Germline assignment: CDR1 SGHTA and CDR2 FQGNSA. The CDR3 is made up of 15 amino acids. Trimming took 5 bases from V and 2 from J, leaving 15 bases between them. In DNA, the CDR3 is TGTGCCAGCAGCCTGGGGACTATTCCGAACTATGGCTACACCTTC. It codes for CASSLGTIPNYGYTF.

The chain carries TRBV5-4 and TRBJ2-1; TRBD2 matches at 10 bases. Germline lookup yields CDR1 SGHNT and CDR2 YYREEE (reference sequence). CDR3 size: 15 residues. The V segment lost 4 bases and the J segment 7 bases; nucleotides outside the gene matches: 8. This CDR3 reads CASSIERGGPNEQFF. DNA for the CDR3: TGTGCCAGCAGCATCGAGCGGGGGGGTCCGAATGAGCAGTTCTTC.

The J gene is TRBJ1-1, the V gene TRBV30; D might be TRBD1 (5 bases). This CDR3 contains 14 residues. Germline V gives CDR1 GTSNPN, CDR2 SVGIG (reference sequence). The germline V and J ends were trimmed by 5 bases and 0 bases, with 13 bases remaining between them. The CDR3 sequence: CAWAGQGVNTEAFF. DNA of the CDR3: TGTGCCTGGGCTGGGCAGGGCGTGAACACTGAAGCTTTCTTT.

This chain connects TRBV3-1 (or the pseudogene TRBV3-2) to TRBJ2-1, with 10 positions matching TRBD2. Germline V gene lookup returns CDR1 LGHDT and CDR2 YNNKEL (reference sequence). The CDR3 runs 17 residues. With V trimmed by 4 bases and J by 4 bases, 10 bases remained unmatched. The CDR3 protein is CASSPRKRGGRYNEQFF. The CDR3 DNA sequence: TGTGCCAGCAGCCCCCGGAAGCGGGGGGGCAGGTACAATGAGCAGTTCTTC.

V is TRBV12-3 or TRBV12-4 and J is TRBJ1-1, with D maybe TRBD1 (6 bases). The CDR3 consists of 13 residues. V lost 6 bases to trimming and J lost 2 bases, with 10 bases between them. The CDR3 reads CASSWTANTEAFF. Here the CDR3 DNA reads TGTGCCAGCAGCTGGACAGCCAACACTGAAGCTTTCTTT.